This TCR beta chain came from a study of Tregs in tolerant kidney transplant recipients. The protocol was immunoSEQ multiplex PCR, while the TCRdb copy is restricted to in-frame clones and leaves out a portion. The sample has some 65,000 clones, about four fifths seen once. CDR1 and CDR2 from the germline V gene are SGHVS and FNYEAQ. The CDR3 has 16 amino acids. The trim removed 4 bases at V and 2 bases at J, leaving 10 bases unmatched. Unstimulated Tregs (CD4+CD25+CD127-) and CD4+CD25- non-Tregs were sorted from PBMCs. The J gene is TRBJ2-7, the V gene TRBV7-6; 8 bases align to TRBD2. This TCR derives from a human donor in good health. The material sequenced was CD4+ T cells from blood. The CDR3 region has the DNA TGTGCCAGCAGCTCTGGACTAGCACAGGGTGCCTACGAGCAGTACTTC. It specifies CASSSGLAQGAYEQYF.